The sequence of this T cell receptor (beta chain) was determined in a study of human T cells and chemical hapten exposure. As for time point: pre-sensitization, week 0. Specified treatment: therapeutic diphenylcyclopropenone sensitization with weekly scalp DPC. Investigators collected blood before applying each patch test. As the library was built, unique molecular identifiers were attached to individual cDNA molecules. Per the original methods: From roughly 23,000 to 700,000 TCRs were found per sample, with a median of approximately 100,000. TCRdb re-called the RACE reads through MiXCR, storing one row per CDR3 protein. What appears here as the V and J calls and clone size reflects TCRdb's work, not the paper's. Of 180,000 or so distinct CDR3 sequences in the sample, about 31% were seen once. This clonotype has just a few counts. This clonotype originated in a woman younger than 45 with alopecia areata. Some clones in this sample may be carry-over from other donors' samples. The specimen was whole blood, collected in connection with sensitization to the hapten diphenylcyclopropenone (DPC).

CDR3 sequence: CASSFSELWEQYF. The CDR3 nucleotides are TGTGCCAGCAGCTTCTCCGAATTGTGGGAGCAGTACTTC. The genes are TRBV7-2 and TRBJ2-7, with D hard to call. CDR1 and CDR2 from the germline V gene are SGHTA and FQGNSA. Deletions cut 3 bases from V and 7 bases from J, with 13 bases between. CDR3 length: 13 amino acids. Full variable domain (outside the CDR3, taken from reference TRBV7-2 and TRBJ2-7): GAGVSQSPSNKVTEKGKDVELRCDPISGHTALYWYRQSLGQGLEFLIYFQGNSAPDKSGLPSDRFSAERTGGSVSTLTIQRTQQEDSAVYLCASSFSELWEQYFGPGTRLTVT.